Described below is a single TCR beta chain sequence and its context. What it recognizes is unknown. Patients were excluded because of uncontrolled infection, other autoimmune disease, pregnancy or lactation. Diagnostic assessment was based on clinical symptoms, serum thyroxine and TRAb, thyroid ultrasound and orbital computed tomography. Looked up from germline, CDR1 is ENHRY and CDR2 is SYGVKD. V was cut by 0 bases and J by 5 bases, with 4 bases left in between. CDR3 size: 12 residues. The record originates from a study of T cells in Graves' hyperthyroidism and ophthalmopathy. Points from the study as a whole: Ophthalmopathy and stable hyperthyroidism were told apart by a 13 V-J model. Ophthalmopathy prediction by the model preceded onset by a median about 6 months.

RNA transcripts served as the template for amplifying TCR beta CDR3 regions. HTBI primers were the set used in a first-round RT-PCR of the TCR CDR3. TCRdb re-derived calls from the multiplex PCR reads in MiXCR, one entry per CDR3 protein. The sample has some 50,000 distinct CDR3 sequences; less than 65% are singletons. The sequencing input was peripheral blood or thyroid tissue (not recorded which). The TCR originated in a man younger than 35 with Graves' hyperthyroidism. The rearrangement links TRBV10-3 to TRBJ1-1; D is ambiguous. The CDR3 protein is CAISESETEAFF. The DNA for the CDR3 is TGTGCCATCAGTGAGTCGGAGACTGAAGCTTTCTTT.